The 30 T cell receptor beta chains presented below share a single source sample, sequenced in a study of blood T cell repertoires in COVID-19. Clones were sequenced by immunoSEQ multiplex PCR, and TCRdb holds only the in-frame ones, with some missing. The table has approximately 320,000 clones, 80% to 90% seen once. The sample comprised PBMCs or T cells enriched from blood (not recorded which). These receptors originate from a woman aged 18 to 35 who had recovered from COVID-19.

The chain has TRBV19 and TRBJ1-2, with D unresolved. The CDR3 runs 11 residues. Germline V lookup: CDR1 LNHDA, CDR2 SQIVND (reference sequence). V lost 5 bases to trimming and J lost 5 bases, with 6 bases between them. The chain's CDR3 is CASSREYGYTF. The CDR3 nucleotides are TGTGCCAGTAGTCGGGAATATGGCTACACCTTC.

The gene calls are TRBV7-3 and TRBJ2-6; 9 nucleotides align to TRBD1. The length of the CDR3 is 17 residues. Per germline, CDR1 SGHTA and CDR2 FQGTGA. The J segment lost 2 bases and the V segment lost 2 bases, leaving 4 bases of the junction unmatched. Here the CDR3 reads CASSLGQGTPGANVLTF. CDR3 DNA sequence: TGTGCCAGCAGCTTAGGACAGGGGACCCCTGGGGCCAACGTCCTGACTTTC.

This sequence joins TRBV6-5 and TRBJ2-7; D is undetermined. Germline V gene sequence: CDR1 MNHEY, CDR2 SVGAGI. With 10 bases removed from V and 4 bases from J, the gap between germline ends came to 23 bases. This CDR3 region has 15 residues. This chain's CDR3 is CATSRPQETKYEQYF. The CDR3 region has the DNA TGTGCCACCTCGAGACCTCAGGAAACCAAATACGAGCAGTACTTC.

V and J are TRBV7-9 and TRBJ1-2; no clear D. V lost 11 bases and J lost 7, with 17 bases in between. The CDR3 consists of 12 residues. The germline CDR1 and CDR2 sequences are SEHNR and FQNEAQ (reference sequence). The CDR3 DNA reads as TGTGCCTCCCCTGGCCCATCTCGTGGCTACACCTTC. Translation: CASPGPSRGYTF.

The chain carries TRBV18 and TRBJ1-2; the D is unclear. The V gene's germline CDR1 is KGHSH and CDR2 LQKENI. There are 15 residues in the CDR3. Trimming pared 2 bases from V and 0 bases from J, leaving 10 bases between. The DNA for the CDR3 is TGTGCCAGCTCACCAGCGGGAAGAACTAACTATGGCTACACCTTC. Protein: CASSPAGRTNYGYTF.

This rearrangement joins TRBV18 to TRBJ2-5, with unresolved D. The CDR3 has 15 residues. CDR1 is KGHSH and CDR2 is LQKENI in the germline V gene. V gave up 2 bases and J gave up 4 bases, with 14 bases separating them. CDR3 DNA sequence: TGTGCCAGCTCACCAAAATTGGCCGATGGAGAGACCCAGTACTTC. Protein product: CASSPKLADGETQYF.

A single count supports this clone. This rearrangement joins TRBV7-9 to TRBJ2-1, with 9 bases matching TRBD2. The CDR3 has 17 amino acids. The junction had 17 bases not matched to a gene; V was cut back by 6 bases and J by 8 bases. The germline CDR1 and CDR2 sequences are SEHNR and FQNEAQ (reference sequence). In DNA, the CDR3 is TGTGCCAGCAGACCCGGGACTAGCAAAGGATGGGCCTATGAGCAGTTCTTC. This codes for CASRPGTSKGWAYEQFF.

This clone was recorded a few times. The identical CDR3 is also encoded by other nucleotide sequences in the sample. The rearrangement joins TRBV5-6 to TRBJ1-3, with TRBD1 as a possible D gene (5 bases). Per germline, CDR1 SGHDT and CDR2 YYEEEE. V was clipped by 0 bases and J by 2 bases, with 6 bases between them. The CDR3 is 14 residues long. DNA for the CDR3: TGTGCCAGCAGCTTGGCGGGGGCTGGAAACACCATATATTTT. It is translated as CASSLAGAGNTIYF. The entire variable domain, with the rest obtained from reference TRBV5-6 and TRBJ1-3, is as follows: DAGVTQSPTHLIKTRGQQVTLRCSPKSGHDTVSWYQQALGQGPQFIFQYYEEEERQRGNFPDRFSGHQFPNYSSELNVNALLLGDSALYLCASSLAGAGNTIYFGEGSWLTVV.

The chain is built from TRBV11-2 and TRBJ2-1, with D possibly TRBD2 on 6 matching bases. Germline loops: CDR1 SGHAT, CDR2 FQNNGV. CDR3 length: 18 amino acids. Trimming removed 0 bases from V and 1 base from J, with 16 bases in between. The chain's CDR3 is CASSLEVGGWYSYNEQFF. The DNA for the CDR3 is TGTGCCAGCAGCTTAGAGGTTGGGGGGTGGTATTCCTACAATGAGCAGTTCTTC.

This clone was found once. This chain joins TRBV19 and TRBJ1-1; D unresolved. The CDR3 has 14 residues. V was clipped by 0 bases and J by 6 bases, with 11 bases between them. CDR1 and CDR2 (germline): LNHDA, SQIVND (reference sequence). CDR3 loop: CASSIELISSEAFF. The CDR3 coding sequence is TGTGCCAGTAGTATAGAACTGATATCTTCTGAAGCTTTCTTT.

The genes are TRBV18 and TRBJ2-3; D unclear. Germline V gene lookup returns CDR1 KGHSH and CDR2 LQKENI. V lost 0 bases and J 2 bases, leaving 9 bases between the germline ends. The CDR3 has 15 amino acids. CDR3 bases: TGTGCCAGCTCACCACCGTCCAGGAACACAGATACGCAGTATTTT. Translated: CASSPPSRNTDTQYF.

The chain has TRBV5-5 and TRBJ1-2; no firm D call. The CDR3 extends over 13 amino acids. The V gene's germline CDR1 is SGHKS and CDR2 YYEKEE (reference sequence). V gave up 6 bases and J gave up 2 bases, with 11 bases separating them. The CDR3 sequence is CASNNRENYGYTF. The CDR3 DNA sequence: TGTGCCAGCAACAACAGAGAAAACTATGGCTACACCTTC.

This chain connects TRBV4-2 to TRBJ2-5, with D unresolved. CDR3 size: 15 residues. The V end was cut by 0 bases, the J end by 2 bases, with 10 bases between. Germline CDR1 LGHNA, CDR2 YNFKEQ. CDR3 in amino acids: CASSQDGQAQETQYF. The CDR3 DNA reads TGTGCCAGCAGCCAAGATGGGCAGGCTCAAGAGACCCAGTACTTC.

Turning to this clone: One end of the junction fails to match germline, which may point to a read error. This chain's CDR3 is CASSRSIFLTDPANTGELFF. CDR3 nucleotide sequence: TGTGCCAGTAGTAGGAGTATTTTTCTTACCGACCCCGCGAACACTGGGGAGCTGTTTTTT. The chain links TRBV19 to TRBJ2-2; D remains unclear. The CDR3 contains 20 residues. CDR1 is LNHDA and CDR2 is SQIVND in the germline V gene (reference sequence).

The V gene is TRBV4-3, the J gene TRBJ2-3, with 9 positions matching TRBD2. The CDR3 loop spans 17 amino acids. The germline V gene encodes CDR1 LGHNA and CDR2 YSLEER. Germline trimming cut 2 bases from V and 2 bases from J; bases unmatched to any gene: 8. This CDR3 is CASSQRASGTYTDTQYF. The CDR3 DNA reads TGCGCCAGCAGCCAACGGGCTAGCGGGACTTACACAGATACGCAGTATTTT.

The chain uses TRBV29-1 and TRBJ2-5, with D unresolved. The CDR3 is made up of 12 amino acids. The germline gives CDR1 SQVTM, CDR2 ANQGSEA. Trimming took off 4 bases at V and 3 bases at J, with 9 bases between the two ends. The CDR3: CSVVTGEETQYF. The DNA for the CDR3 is TGCAGCGTTGTTACCGGAGAAGAGACCCAGTACTTC.

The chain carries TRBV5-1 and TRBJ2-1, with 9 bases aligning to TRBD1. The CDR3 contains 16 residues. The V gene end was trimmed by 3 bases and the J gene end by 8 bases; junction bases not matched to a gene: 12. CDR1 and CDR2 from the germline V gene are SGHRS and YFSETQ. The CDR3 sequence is CASSSATGGFGDEQFF. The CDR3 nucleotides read TGCGCCAGCAGCTCCGCGACAGGGGGGTTTGGGGATGAGCAGTTCTTC.

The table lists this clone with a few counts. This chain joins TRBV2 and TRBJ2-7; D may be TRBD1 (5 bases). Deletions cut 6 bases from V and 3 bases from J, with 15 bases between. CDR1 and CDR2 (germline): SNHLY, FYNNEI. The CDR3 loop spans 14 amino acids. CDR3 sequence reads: CASRAGMSFYEQYF. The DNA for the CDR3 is TGTGCCAGCAGAGCAGGGATGAGTTTCTACGAGCAGTACTTC.

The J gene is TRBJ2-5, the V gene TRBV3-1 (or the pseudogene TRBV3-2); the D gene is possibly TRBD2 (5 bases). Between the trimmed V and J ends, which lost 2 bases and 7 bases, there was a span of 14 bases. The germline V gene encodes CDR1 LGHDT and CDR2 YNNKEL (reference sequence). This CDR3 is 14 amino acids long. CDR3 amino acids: CASSQRVKGGTQYF. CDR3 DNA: TGTGCCAGCAGCCAACGGGTCAAAGGAGGGACCCAGTACTTC.

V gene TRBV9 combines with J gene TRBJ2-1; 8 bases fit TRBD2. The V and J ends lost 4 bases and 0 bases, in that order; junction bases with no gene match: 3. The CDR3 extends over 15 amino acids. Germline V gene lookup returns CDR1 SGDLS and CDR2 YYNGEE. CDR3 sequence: CASSLLAGSYNEQFF. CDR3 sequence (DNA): TGTGCCAGCAGCCTCCTAGCGGGCTCCTACAATGAGCAGTTCTTC.

CDR3 protein: CASSLVRGNSPLHF. Here the CDR3 DNA reads TGTGCCAGCAGCCTCGTTCGGGGTAATTCACCCCTCCACTTT. The chain is built from TRBV11-2 and TRBJ1-6, with D uncertain. Germline V gene data show CDR1 as SGHAT and CDR2 as FQNNGV. The CDR3 sequence is 14 residues long. V lost 5 bases and J lost 6, with 11 bases in between.

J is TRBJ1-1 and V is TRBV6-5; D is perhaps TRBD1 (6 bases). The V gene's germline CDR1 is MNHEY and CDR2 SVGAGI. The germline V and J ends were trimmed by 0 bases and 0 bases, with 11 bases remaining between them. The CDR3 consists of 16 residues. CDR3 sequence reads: CASSYSWGRMNTEAFF. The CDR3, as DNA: TGTGCCAGCAGTTACTCGTGGGGGCGCATGAACACTGAAGCTTTCTTT.

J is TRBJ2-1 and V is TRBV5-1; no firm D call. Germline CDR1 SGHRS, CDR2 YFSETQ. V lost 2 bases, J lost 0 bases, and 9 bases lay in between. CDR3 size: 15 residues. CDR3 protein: CASSFSSLSYNEQFF. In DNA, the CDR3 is TGCGCCAGCAGCTTTAGCTCCCTCTCCTACAATGAGCAGTTCTTC.

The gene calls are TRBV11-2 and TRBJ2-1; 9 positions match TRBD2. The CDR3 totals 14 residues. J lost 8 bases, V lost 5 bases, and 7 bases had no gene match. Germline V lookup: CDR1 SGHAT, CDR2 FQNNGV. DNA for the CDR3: TGTGCCAGCAGCATACGACTAGCGGCCGATGAGCAGTTCTTC. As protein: CASSIRLAADEQFF.

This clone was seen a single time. The CDR3 coding sequence is TGTGCCAGCAGCGTACTCAGCGGGGGGGCGGTTATCACAGATACGCAGTATTTT. This codes for CASSVLSGGAVITDTQYF. The rearrangement links TRBV9 to TRBJ2-3, with 10 bases fitting TRBD2. The CDR3 runs to 18 residues. With 1 base clipped from V and 2 bases from J, the junction kept 10 bases outside the gene matches. CDR1 is SGDLS, CDR2 YYNGEE, per germline. Combining the CDR3 with reference TRBV9 and TRBJ2-3 gives the whole variable domain DSGVTQTPKHLITATGQRVTLRCSPRSGDLSVYWYQQSLDQGLQFLIQYYNGEERAKGNILERFSAQQFPDLHSELNLSSLELGDSALYFCASSVLSGGAVITDTQYFGPGTRLTVL.

CDR3 region: CASSHGAGGGDEQFF. CDR3 nucleotides: TGCGCCAGCAGCCATGGAGCGGGGGGCGGCGATGAGCAGTTCTTC. V and J are TRBV4-1 and TRBJ2-1; 9 nucleotides agree with TRBD2. Germline loops: CDR1 MGHRA, CDR2 YSYEKL. With 3 bases clipped from V and 8 bases from J, the junction kept 8 bases outside the gene matches. The CDR3 extends over 15 amino acids.

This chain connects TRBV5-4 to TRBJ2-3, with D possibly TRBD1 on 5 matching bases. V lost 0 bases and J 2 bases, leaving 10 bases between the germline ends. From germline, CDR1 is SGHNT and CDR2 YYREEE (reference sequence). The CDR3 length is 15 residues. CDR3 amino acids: CASSLDQGYTDTQYF. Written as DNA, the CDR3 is TGTGCCAGCAGCTTGGATCAGGGATACACAGATACGCAGTATTTT.

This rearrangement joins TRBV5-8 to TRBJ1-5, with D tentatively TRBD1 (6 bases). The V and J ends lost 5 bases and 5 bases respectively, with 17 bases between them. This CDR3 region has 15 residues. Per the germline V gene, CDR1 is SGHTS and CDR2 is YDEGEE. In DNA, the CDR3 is TGTGCCAGCAGGTATAGCGAACAGGGATATCAGCCCCAGCATTTT. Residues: CASRYSEQGYQPQHF.

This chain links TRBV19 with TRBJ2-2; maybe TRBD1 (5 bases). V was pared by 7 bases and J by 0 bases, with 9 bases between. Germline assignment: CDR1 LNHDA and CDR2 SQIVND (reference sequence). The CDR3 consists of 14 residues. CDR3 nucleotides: TGTGCCAGTATCCAGGGCCCGAACACCGGGGAGCTGTTTTTT. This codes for CASIQGPNTGELFF.

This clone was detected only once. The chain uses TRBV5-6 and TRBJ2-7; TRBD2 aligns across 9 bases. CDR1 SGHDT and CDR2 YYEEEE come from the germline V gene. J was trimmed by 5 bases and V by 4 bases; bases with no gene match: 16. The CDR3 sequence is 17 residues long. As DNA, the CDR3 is TGTGCCAGCAGCGTTGGGGTTAGCGGGAGAATCCTAGACGAGCAGTACTTC. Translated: CASSVGVSGRILDEQYF.